This T cell receptor beta chain came from a study of T cells in Graves' hyperthyroidism and ophthalmopathy. Findings and caveats of the study: Also found in blood were most expanded thyroid clonotypes above 0.001.

Reasons for excluding patients were uncontrolled infection, other autoimmune disease, pregnancy or lactation. Diagnoses were made from clinical symptoms, serum measures (thyroxine and TRAb), thyroid ultrasound and orbital computed tomography. Isolation of PBMCs was performed on 8 to 10 ml fresh peripheral blood. The source material, RNA transcripts, was used to amplify TCR beta CDR3 regions. A first-round RT-PCR of the TCR CDR3 used the HTBI primer set. MiXCR, applied by TCRdb to the multiplex PCR reads, yields one record per CDR3 protein. This table has just under 750,000 distinct CDR3 sequences, approximately 36% appearing once. About this clonotype: Its antigen is not known.

This CDR3 has 10 residues. CDR1 SQVTM and CDR2 ANQGSEA come from the germline V gene. V lost 4 bases and J 10 bases, leaving 10 bases between the germline ends. The V and J genes are TRBV29-1 and TRBJ2-5; D is unresolved. The receptor was derived from a woman in her thirties or forties with Graves' hyperthyroidism. Sequences were obtained from blood. The CDR3 loop reads CSVVTQNQYF. DNA of the CDR3: TGCAGCGTTGTGACCCAGAACCAGTACTTC.